This TCR beta chain was documented in a study of cytomegalovirus exposure and HLA in healthy donors. To note about this clone: The target antigen is unknown.

Primers: 60 Vbeta forward and 13 Jbeta reverse. Assay: immunoSEQ multiplex PCR; the TCRdb copy retains only in-frame clones and omits some. This sample has approximately 150,000 clones; 75% to 85% occur once, and the top ten carry less than 15%. V was clipped by 4 bases and J by 10 bases; unmatched bases: 8. Germline V CDR1 and CDR2: MGHDK, SYGVNS. The CDR3 is 15 residues long. Study findings and constraints: CMV serostatus was the only recorded immune exposure for donors.

Sequencing input: PBMCs. V usage is TRBV25-1 and J usage is TRBJ2-1; 12 nucleotides match TRBD2. This receptor was obtained from a woman in her fifties or sixties in good health and CMV-seropositive. CDR3 DNA sequence: TGTGCCAGCAGTGTTCTAGCGGGGGGGCCCAGGGAGCAGTTCTTC. Its protein is CASSVLAGGPREQFF.